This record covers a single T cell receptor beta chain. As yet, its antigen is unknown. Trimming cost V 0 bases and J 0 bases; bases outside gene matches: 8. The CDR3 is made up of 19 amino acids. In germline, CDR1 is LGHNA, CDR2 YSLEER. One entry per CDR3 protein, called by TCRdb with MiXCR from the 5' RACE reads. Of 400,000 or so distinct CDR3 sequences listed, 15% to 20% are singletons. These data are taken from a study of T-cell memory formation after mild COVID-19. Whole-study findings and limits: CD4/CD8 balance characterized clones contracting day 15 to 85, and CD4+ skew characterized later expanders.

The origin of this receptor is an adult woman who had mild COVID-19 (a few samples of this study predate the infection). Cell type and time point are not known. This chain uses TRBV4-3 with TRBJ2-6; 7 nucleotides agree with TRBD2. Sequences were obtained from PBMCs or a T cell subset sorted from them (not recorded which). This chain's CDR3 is CASSQDRPAGLSGANVLTF. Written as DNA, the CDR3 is TGCGCCAGCAGCCAAGATCGGCCAGCGGGGCTCTCTGGGGCCAACGTCCTGACTTTC.